This is a list of T cell receptor beta chains from one sample in a study of T cell repertoires in cytomegalovirus infection. Their cognate antigens are unknown. TCRdb itself ran the reads through MiXCR, one entry per CDR3 protein. Among some 800,000 distinct CDR3 sequences listed, around a third were seen once. Sequences were derived from cultured CD8+ T cells from PBMCs, sampled from culture after CMV antigen stimulation. The receptor source for this set is a human donor in good health (CMV status not recorded). Some clones in this sample may be carry-over from other donors' samples. Both conserved end residues are part of each CDR3.

V: TRBV7-2; CDR3: CASSRRDSLDQPQHF
V: TRBV12-3/TRBV12-4; CDR3: CASLTWDRGSGELFF
V: TRBV24-1; CDR3: CATSDPGGIRDEQFF
V: TRBV2; CDR3: CASSEPRDRVYGYTF
V: TRBV6-2/TRBV6-3; CDR3: CASSDRGKEAEAFF
V: TRBV19; CDR3: CASSMGGSSPGYNEQFF
V: TRBV10-2; CDR3: CASSSGVSYGYTF
V: TRBV6-6; CDR3: CASSFPGQGDTGELFF
V: TRBV12-3/TRBV12-4; CDR3: CATVEAGGADTQYF
V: TRBV24-1; CDR3: CATSEPGLAGYNEQFF
V: TRBV7-6; CDR3: CASSLGQGRADTQYF
V: TRBV2; CDR3: CAFREGTEAFF
V: TRBV6-2/TRBV6-3; CDR3: CASSYDGGITGELFF
V: TRBV7-2; CDR3: CASSPFNREEDQPQHF